The rows below give T cell receptor beta chains drawn from one sample of a study of blood T cell repertoires in COVID-19. Produced via immunoSEQ multiplex PCR; TCRdb's table is partial and in-frame only. The profile shows tens of thousands of clones, around 85% of them singletons. Sequencing was carried out using peripheral blood. Receptors originate from a man aged 80 or over with acute or convalescent COVID-19. The CDR3 runs from the conserved cysteine through the conserved F or W. Fields, in order: J gene, D gene, V gene, clone size, CDR3 DNA, CDR3 protein. The D gene is left open where the match is weak. A clone size is listed for some rows: how often the clone was seen (once, few, many), or a class if it is expanded.

J gene: TRBJ1-2
D gene: TRBD1
V gene: TRBV6-5
clone size: .
CDR3 DNA: TGTGCCAGCAGTTATTCCGGACAGGCGGCTGGCTACACCTTC
CDR3 protein: CASSYSGQAAGYTF

J gene: TRBJ2-1
D gene: .
V gene: TRBV11-3
clone size: once
CDR3 DNA: TGTGCCAGCAGCTCGCGGGCTCTACTCAATGAGCAGTTCTTC
CDR3 protein: CASSSRALLNEQFF

J gene: TRBJ2-2
D gene: .
V gene: TRBV5-5
clone size: .
CDR3 DNA: TGTGCCAGCAGCCCACCCAATAACCTAGGGGACACCGGGGAGCTGTTTTTT
CDR3 protein: CASSPPNNLGDTGELFF

J gene: TRBJ1-1
D gene: .
V gene: TRBV3-1/TRBV3-2
clone size: .
CDR3 DNA: TGTGCCAGCAGCCACCCTCGAGGGAGGGGGGGATTGAACACTGAAGCTTTCTTT
CDR3 protein: CASSHPRGRGGLNTEAFF

J gene: TRBJ1-4
D gene: .
V gene: TRBV30
clone size: .
CDR3 DNA: TGTGCCTGGAGGCAGACCGGGACAACTAATGAAAAACTGTTTTTT
CDR3 protein: CAWRQTGTTNEKLFF

J gene: TRBJ2-2
D gene: .
V gene: TRBV28
clone size: .
CDR3 DNA: TGTGCCAGCTTCTACCAAAGGACTCACTACACCGGGGAGCTGTTTTTT
CDR3 protein: CASFYQRTHYTGELFF

J gene: TRBJ2-1
D gene: .
V gene: TRBV30
clone size: .
CDR3 DNA: TGTGCCTGGAGATGGACAGCCTCCTACAATGAGCAGTTCTTC
CDR3 protein: CAWRWTASYNEQFF

J gene: TRBJ2-3
D gene: .
V gene: TRBV5-5
clone size: .
CDR3 DNA: TGTGCCAGCAGCGAGGCAACAGATACGCAGTATTTT
CDR3 protein: CASSEATDTQYF

J gene: TRBJ2-7
D gene: TRBD1
V gene: TRBV11-3
clone size: .
CDR3 DNA: TGTGCCAGCAGCGGACAGGGATCTGGTGGGGGCGAGCAGTACTTC
CDR3 protein: CASSGQGSGGGEQYF

J gene: TRBJ2-2
D gene: .
V gene: TRBV5-1
clone size: .
CDR3 DNA: TGCGCCAGCAGCCCACAGGGACCCGGGGAGCTGTTTTTT
CDR3 protein: CASSPQGPGELFF

J gene: TRBJ1-3
D gene: .
V gene: TRBV9
clone size: .
CDR3 DNA: TGTGCCAGCAGCGTAGGTTGGGCGTTCTCTGGAAACACCATATATTTT
CDR3 protein: CASSVGWAFSGNTIYF

J gene: TRBJ2-3
D gene: .
V gene: TRBV5-6
clone size: once
CDR3 DNA: TGTGCCAGCAGCCTACCCATCGCAGATACGCAGTATTTT
CDR3 protein: CASSLPIADTQYF

J gene: TRBJ2-7
D gene: TRBD2
V gene: TRBV6-5
clone size: .
CDR3 DNA: TGTGCCAGCAGTTACTCGGGGGGGAGCTCCTACGAGCAGTACTTC
CDR3 protein: CASSYSGGSSYEQYF

J gene: TRBJ2-1
D gene: .
V gene: TRBV20-1
clone size: once
CDR3 DNA: TGCAGTGCTTTAAGCGGAAATGAGCAGTTCTTC
CDR3 protein: CSALSGNEQFF

J gene: TRBJ2-2
D gene: .
V gene: TRBV24-1
clone size: .
CDR3 DNA: TGTGCCACCAGTGATTTTAGAGCAGGGGCTAACACCGGGGAGCTGTTTTTT
CDR3 protein: CATSDFRAGANTGELFF

J gene: TRBJ1-4
D gene: TRBD1
V gene: TRBV18
clone size: .
CDR3 DNA: TGTGCCAGCTCCCCGGACAGGGAATACGAAAAACTGTTTTTT
CDR3 protein: CASSPDREYEKLFF

J gene: TRBJ2-1
D gene: TRBD2
V gene: TRBV5-1
clone size: once
CDR3 DNA: TGCGCCAGCAGTCCTTTAGCGGGATCCAATGAGCAGTTCTTC
CDR3 protein: CASSPLAGSNEQFF

J gene: TRBJ2-2
D gene: TRBD2
V gene: TRBV7-3
clone size: .
CDR3 DNA: TGTGCCAGCAGCATGATAGCGGGGGCGAACACCGGGGAGCTGTTTTTT
CDR3 protein: CASSMIAGANTGELFF

J gene: TRBJ1-1
D gene: TRBD1
V gene: TRBV19
clone size: .
CDR3 DNA: TGTGCCAGTAGTATCCGGACAGGGGCCACTGAAGCTTTCTTT
CDR3 protein: CASSIRTGATEAFF

J gene: TRBJ2-1
D gene: TRBD1
V gene: TRBV7-2
clone size: .
CDR3 DNA: TGTGCCAGCAGCTTCGACAGGGGGATGAATAGTGAGCAGTTCTTC
CDR3 protein: CASSFDRGMNSEQFF

J gene: TRBJ2-3
D gene: .
V gene: TRBV7-2
clone size: few
CDR3 DNA: TGTGCCAGCAGCGTATCCCGACTATCCACAGATACGCAGTATTTT
CDR3 protein: CASSVSRLSTDTQYF

J gene: TRBJ1-6
D gene: .
V gene: TRBV11-2
clone size: .
CDR3 DNA: TGTGCCAGCAGGAATACAGGGAGAAATTCACCCCTCCACTTT
CDR3 protein: CASRNTGRNSPLHF